This T cell receptor (beta chain) originates from a study of blood T cell repertoires in COVID-19. Study in general: Collection of acute and convalescent COVID-19 samples took place in the United States, Italy and Spain.

The V gene end was trimmed by 3 bases and the J gene end by 6 bases; junction bases not matched to a gene: 15. The CDR3 is 17 amino acids. Germline assignment: CDR1 LNHDA and CDR2 SQIVND (reference sequence). As processed by the authors: Estimation of nucleated cell counts relied on the amplification of reference gene primers. Some clones are missing from TCRdb's copy, which holds only in-frame ones; the method was immunoSEQ multiplex PCR. V, J and clone size were drawn from that table, and D and trimming were deduced from the DNA. This table has roughly 43,000 clones, about four fifths appearing once.

Sequencing input: peripheral blood. The sequence derives from an older woman with acute or convalescent COVID-19. The chain is built from TRBV19 and TRBJ1-2; 8 bases map to TRBD1. This CDR3 is CASSISRTGRKGHGYTF. CDR3 DNA: TGTGCCAGTAGTATCTCCCGGACAGGGAGAAAAGGCCATGGCTACACCTTC.